A selection of T cell receptor beta chains follows, all from one sample in a study of radiotherapy plus CTLA-4 blockade in lung cancer. Clones were sequenced by immunoSEQ multiplex PCR, and TCRdb holds only the in-frame ones, with some missing. The sample has fewer than 65,000 clones, 65% to 85% seen once. The sequenced sample was peripheral blood, obtained from a patient treated with radiotherapy plus ipilimumab. The source of these receptors is a human donor with non-small cell lung cancer whose response to radiotherapy plus ipilimumab could not be evaluated. CDR3s include the opening cysteine and the closing phenylalanine or tryptophan. The order of the fields is clone size, D gene, V gene, J gene, CDR3 protein, CDR3 DNA. D genes are given only for firm matches. Some rows mark clone size as missing; the rest say once, few, many or name a class of expanded clone.

NA	NA	TRBV7-2	TRBJ2-7	CASSHAGQIYEQYF	TGTGCCAGCAGCCACGCGGGACAGATCTACGAGCAGTACTTC
NA	NA	TRBV6-5	TRBJ1-5	CASGLRGYQPQHF	TGTGCCAGCGGCCTCCGGGGGTATCAGCCCCAGCATTTT
few	TRBD2	TRBV5-1	TRBJ2-2	CASSLAGGSDTGELFF	TGCGCCAGCAGCTTAGCGGGGGGTTCCGACACCGGGGAGCTGTTTTTT
NA	NA	TRBV6-5	TRBJ2-1	CASSPGSHNEQFF	TGTGCCAGCAGCCCGGGATCCCACAATGAGCAGTTCTTC
NA	NA	TRBV4-3	TRBJ1-5	CASSQDWASHQPQHF	TGCGCCAGCAGCCAAGATTGGGCCAGTCATCAGCCCCAGCATTTT
few	NA	TRBV5-4	TRBJ2-5	CASSLGGGGKETQYF	TGTGCCAGCAGCTTGGGGGGAGGGGGAAAGGAGACCCAGTACTTC
NA	TRBD2	TRBV5-1	TRBJ2-1	CASREREGPYNEQFF	TGCGCCAGCAGGGAGCGGGAGGGCCCCTACAATGAGCAGTTCTTC
NA	TRBD2	TRBV27	TRBJ2-1	CASRSGSEYNEQFF	TGTGCCAGCAGAAGCGGGAGCGAGTACAATGAGCAGTTCTTC
NA	NA	TRBV6-4	TRBJ2-6	CASSPSPGGSSGANVLTF	TGTGCCAGCAGCCCTTCACCAGGGGGGAGCTCTGGGGCCAACGTCCTGACTTTC
few	NA	TRBV7-7	TRBJ1-3	CASSSGSGNTIYF	TGTGCCAGCAGCTCAGGGTCTGGAAACACCATATATTTT
NA	NA	TRBV7-2	TRBJ2-3	CASSLGGADTQYF	TGTGCCAGCAGCTTAGGGGGGGCAGATACGCAGTATTTT
NA	NA	TRBV9	TRBJ1-6	CASSARHSSYNSPLHF	TGTGCCAGCAGCGCCCGTCATAGCTCCTATAATTCACCCCTCCACTTT
NA	TRBD1	TRBV5-1	TRBJ1-1	CASSPGQGMNTEAFF	TGCGCCAGCAGCCCGGGACAGGGAATGAACACTGAAGCTTTCTTT
NA	NA	TRBV28	TRBJ2-3	CASSFAGRDTQYF	TGTGCCAGCAGTTTTGCGGGCAGGGATACGCAGTATTTT
few	NA	TRBV6-5	TRBJ2-5	CASSYSGETQYF	TGTGCCAGCAGTTACTCCGGGGAGACCCAGTACTTC
NA	NA	TRBV4-3	TRBJ2-3	CASSQEGRGTDTQYF	TGCGCCAGCAGCCAAGAGGGGCGCGGCACAGATACGCAGTATTTT
NA	NA	TRBV6-5	TRBJ1-2	CASSPSWGLRGYTF	TGTGCCAGCAGTCCCTCATGGGGCCTGAGGGGCTACACCTTC
NA	NA	TRBV6-1	TRBJ1-1	CASRLQGNTEAFF	TGTGCCAGCAGACTACAGGGAAACACTGAAGCTTTCTTT
once	NA	TRBV4-2	TRBJ1-2	CASSQTSGEEGYGYTF	TGTGCCAGCAGCCAAACTTCGGGAGAGGAGGGCTATGGCTACACCTTC
once	NA	TRBV11-1	TRBJ2-5	CASSLHREETQYF	TGTGCCAGCAGCTTACACAGGGAAGAGACCCAGTACTTC
NA	TRBD1	TRBV27	TRBJ2-7	CASSLRGQGFYEQYF	TGTGCCAGCAGTTTACGGGGACAGGGATTCTACGAGCAGTACTTC
NA	TRBD2	TRBV28	TRBJ2-2	CASSVSGGGGELFF	TGTGCCAGCAGCGTCAGCGGGGGAGGCGGGGAGCTGTTTTTT
NA	NA	TRBV29-1	TRBJ2-6	CSVRTARSSGANVLTF	TGCAGCGTGAGGACAGCTCGTAGCTCTGGGGCCAACGTCCTGACTTTC
few	TRBD1	TRBV6-5	TRBJ2-7	CASTPTGGSYEQYF	TGTGCCAGCACCCCGACAGGGGGGTCCTACGAGCAGTACTTC
NA	NA	TRBV27	TRBJ2-6	CASSLLGGSGANVLTF	TGTGCCAGCAGTCTCCTGGGGGGCTCTGGGGCCAACGTCCTGACTTTC
NA	NA	TRBV5-1	TRBJ1-2	CASSLGGGENYGYTF	TGCGCCAGCAGCTTGGGGGGGGGTGAGAACTATGGCTACACCTTC
NA	NA	TRBV11-1	TRBJ2-6	CASSSRQQGPSGANVLTF	TGTGCCAGCAGCTCAAGACAGCAAGGACCCTCTGGGGCCAACGTCCTGACTTTC
NA	NA	TRBV6-1	TRBJ1-1	CASRGLGIEAFF	TGTGCCAGCAGAGGCCTCGGGATCGAAGCTTTCTTT
NA	TRBD1	TRBV7-2	TRBJ1-5	CASSGRQGDQPQHF	TGTGCCAGCAGCGGCCGACAGGGAGATCAGCCCCAGCATTTT
NA	TRBD1	TRBV4-1	TRBJ2-5	CASSQGTGEETQYF	TGCGCCAGCAGCCAAGGGACAGGGGAAGAGACCCAGTACTTC
NA	TRBD2	TRBV18	TRBJ2-2	CASSPSTSGRVELFF	TGTGCCAGCTCACCATCCACTAGCGGTCGTGTGGAGCTGTTTTTT
NA	NA	TRBV7-8	TRBJ2-7	CASSGGGALYEQYF	TGTGCCAGCAGCGGTGGGGGGGCCCTCTACGAGCAGTACTTC
NA	NA	TRBV4-2	TRBJ2-7	CASSQVFQGEDEQYF	TGTGCCAGCAGCCAAGTCTTCCAGGGCGAGGACGAGCAGTACTTC
NA	NA	TRBV28	TRBJ2-7	CASKSVRGYEQYF	TGTGCCAGCAAGAGCGTGAGAGGCTACGAGCAGTACTTC
NA	TRBD1	TRBV29-1	TRBJ1-2	CSALLDRGIYGYTF	TGCAGCGCCTTATTAGACAGGGGAATCTATGGCTACACCTTC
NA	NA	TRBV9	TRBJ1-2	CASSVGPTTGSYGYTF	TGTGCCAGCAGCGTTGGGCCCACAACAGGGAGCTATGGCTACACCTTC
once	NA	TRBV15	TRBJ1-4	CATSRVGVGRSNEKLFF	TGTGCCACCAGCAGAGTGGGAGTGGGCCGGAGTAATGAAAAACTGTTTTTT
few	NA	TRBV7-9	TRBJ1-5	CASSLRGGNQPQHF	TGTGCCAGCAGCTTACGGGGAGGCAATCAGCCCCAGCATTTT
NA	NA	TRBV2	TRBJ1-1	CASSDSWRGDTEAFF	TGTGCCAGCAGTGATTCGTGGCGCGGGGACACTGAAGCTTTCTTT
NA	TRBD1	TRBV4-3	TRBJ1-5	CASSRDSYQPQHF	TGCGCCAGCAGCCGGGACAGTTATCAGCCCCAGCATTTT
NA	TRBD1	TRBV28	TRBJ2-7	CASSFSTGGRYEQYF	TGTGCCAGCAGTTTCTCGACAGGGGGCAGGTACGAGCAGTACTTC
NA	TRBD2	TRBV27	TRBJ2-3	CASSSNSLGTSGGQSTDTQYF	TGTGCCAGCAGTTCGAATTCACTCGGGACTAGCGGGGGGCAAAGCACAGATACGCAGTATTTT